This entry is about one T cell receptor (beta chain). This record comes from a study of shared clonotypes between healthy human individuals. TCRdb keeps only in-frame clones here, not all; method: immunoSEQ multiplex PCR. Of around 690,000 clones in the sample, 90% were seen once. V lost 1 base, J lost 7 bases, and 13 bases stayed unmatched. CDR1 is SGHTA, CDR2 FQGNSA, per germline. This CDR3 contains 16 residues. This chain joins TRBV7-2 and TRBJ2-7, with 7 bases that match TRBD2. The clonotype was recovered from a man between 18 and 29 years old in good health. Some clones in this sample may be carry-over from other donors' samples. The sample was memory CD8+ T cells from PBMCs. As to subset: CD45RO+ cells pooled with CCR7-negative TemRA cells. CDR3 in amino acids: CASSLVLVGGPGEQYF. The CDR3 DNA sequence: TGTGCCAGCAGCTTAGTCTTAGTGGGAGGGCCGGGGGAGCAGTACTTC.